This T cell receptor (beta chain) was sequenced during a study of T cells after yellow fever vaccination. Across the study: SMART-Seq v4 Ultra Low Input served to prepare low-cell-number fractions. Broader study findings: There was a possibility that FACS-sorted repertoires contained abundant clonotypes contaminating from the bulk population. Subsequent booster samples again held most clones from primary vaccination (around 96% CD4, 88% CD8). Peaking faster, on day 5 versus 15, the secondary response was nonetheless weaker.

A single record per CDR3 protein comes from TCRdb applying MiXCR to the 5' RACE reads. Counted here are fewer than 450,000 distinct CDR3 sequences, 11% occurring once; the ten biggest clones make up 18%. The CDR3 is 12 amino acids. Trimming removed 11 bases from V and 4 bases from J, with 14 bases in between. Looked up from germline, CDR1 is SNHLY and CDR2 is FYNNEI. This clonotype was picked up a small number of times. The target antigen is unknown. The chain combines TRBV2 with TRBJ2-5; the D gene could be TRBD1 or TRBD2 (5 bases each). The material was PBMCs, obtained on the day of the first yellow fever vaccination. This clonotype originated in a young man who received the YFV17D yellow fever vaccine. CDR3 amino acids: CAERGAGETQYF. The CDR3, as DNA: TGTGCCGAGAGGGGCGCCGGAGAGACCCAGTACTTC.